The 29 T cell receptor beta chains below all came from one sample that was sequenced in a study of Ad26.COV2.S vaccination and SARS-CoV-2 variants. The method was immunoSEQ multiplex PCR; TCRdb's version includes in-frame clones alone and lacks a portion of them. The sample consists of about 350,000 clones, around 84% of them appearing once. Treatment defined: around 19 received Ad26.COV2.S at low or high dose, single or two shots; about five received placebo; per-sample allocation not given. Vaccine and placebo recipients were sampled on day 63 after the first injection. The source material was peripheral blood, sampled in a trial of Ad26.COV2.S vaccine versus placebo. These receptors came from a person between 18 and 60 years old who received the Ad26.COV2.S COVID-19 vaccine or a placebo.

V gene TRBV6-6 combines with J gene TRBJ2-7, with TRBD2 identical over 7 bases. CDR3 size: 14 residues. V dropped 6 bases and J dropped 3; count of bases not matched to a gene: 8. The germline CDR1 and CDR2 sequences are MNHNY and SVGAGI (reference sequence). The CDR3 sequence is CASRHVRGDYEQYF. The CDR3 bases are TGTGCCAGCAGGCACGTTCGGGGGGACTACGAGCAGTACTTC.

This clone was seen a handful of times. This chain uses TRBV7-9 with TRBJ1-6; D is unresolved. Germline CDR1 and CDR2: SEHNR and FQNEAQ (reference sequence). Between the trimmed V and J ends, which lost 1 base and 14 bases, there was a span of 6 bases. CDR3 size: 11 residues. The CDR3 DNA reads TGTGCCAGCAGCTTAGGTGGATCCCTCCACTTT. Protein sequence: CASSLGGSLHF.

The chain recombines TRBV6-2 or TRBV6-3 with TRBJ1-4; possible D gene TRBD1, 6 bases. CDR1 and CDR2 (germline): MNHEY, SVGEGT. The CDR3 totals 16 residues. Trimming shortened V by 4 bases and J by 4 bases, and 16 bases separated the two germline ends. The CDR3 sequence is CASSFKNRERNEKLFF. As DNA, the CDR3 is TGTGCCAGCAGTTTTAAAAACAGGGAACGTAATGAAAAACTGTTTTTT.

The rearrangement uses TRBV21-1 and TRBJ2-7; the table calls TRBD1, which could not be checked here. TRBV21-1 is labeled a pseudogene. This CDR3 is built from 18 residues. The CDR3 loop is CASSQITLTGHSHYEQYF. CDR3 in DNA: TGTGCCAGCAGCCAAATCACCCTCACAGGGCACTCCCACTACGAGCAGTACTTC.

Notes on this clone: The conserved phenylalanine or tryptophan normally closing the CDR3 is absent here, so this likely arose from a read error. The chain uses TRBV27 and TRBJ2-7; D might be TRBD2 (5 bases). This CDR3 has 16 amino acids. CDR1 is MNHEY and CDR2 is SMNVEV in the germline V gene (reference sequence). Trimming took 5 bases from V and 0 from J, leaving 17 bases between them. CDR3 nucleotides: TGTGCCAGCAGTCCAGAACTAGACCGAAGCTCCTACGAGCAGTACCTC. Translating it yields CASSPELDRSSYEQYL.

This clone was seen only once. V gene TRBV24-1 combines with J gene TRBJ2-1; 11 bases fit TRBD2. CDR1 is KGHDR and CDR2 is SFDVKD in the germline V gene. With V trimmed by 5 bases and J by 6 bases, 2 bases remained unmatched. CDR3 length: 14 amino acids. The CDR3 DNA reads TGTGCCACCAGTGGACTAGCGGGGATCAATGAGCAGTTCTTC. Translating gives CATSGLAGINEQFF.

The CDR3 is CASSSRSTEAFF. CDR3 nucleotide sequence: TGTGCCAGCAGCTCCAGATCCACTGAAGCTTTCTTT. The chain employs TRBV7-4 and TRBJ1-1; D call uncertain. Germline V gene lookup returns CDR1 SGHVT and CDR2 SQSDAQ. The germline V and J ends were trimmed by 4 bases and 4 bases, with 7 bases remaining between them. This CDR3 is 12 amino acids long.

V gene TRBV6-6 combines with J gene TRBJ2-3; D is possibly TRBD1 (6 bases). In germline, CDR1 is MNHNY, CDR2 SVGAGI (reference sequence). The CDR3 spans 13 residues. V lost 6 bases, J lost 3 bases, and 10 bases lay in between. CDR3 DNA: TGTGCCAGCAGACTCGACAGGACAGATACGCAGTATTTT. Translating gives CASRLDRTDTQYF.

The chain couples TRBV6-2 or TRBV6-3 to TRBJ2-7; D remains ambiguous. In germline, CDR1 is MNHEY, CDR2 SVGEGT. This CDR3 is built from 13 residues. V was cut by 2 bases and J by 3 bases, with 8 bases left in between. CDR3 sequence: CASSYGLFYEQYF. CDR3 DNA: TGTGCCAGCAGTTACGGCCTATTCTACGAGCAGTACTTC.

The chain links TRBV6-5 to TRBJ1-1; D is uncertain. CDR1 and CDR2 (germline): MNHEY, SVGAGI. With 2 bases removed from V and 7 bases from J, the gap between germline ends came to 14 bases. The CDR3 is 14 amino acids. As DNA, the CDR3 is TGTGCCAGCAGTTACAGGGCAGCGGGTGGTGAAGCTTTCTTT. This gives the protein CASSYRAAGGEAFF.

The rearrangement links TRBV7-9 to TRBJ2-5, with D perhaps assigned TRBD1 or TRBD2 (5 bases each). CDR3 length: 15 residues. Trimming shortened V by 2 bases and J by 2 bases, and 12 bases separated the two germline ends. Germline assignment: CDR1 SEHNR and CDR2 FQNEAQ (reference sequence). CDR3 sequence reads: CASSLKGWGQETQYF. The CDR3 DNA sequence: TGTGCCAGCAGCTTAAAGGGTTGGGGGCAAGAGACCCAGTACTTC.

V usage is TRBV27 and J usage is TRBJ1-1, with D unclear. Deletions cut 3 bases from V and 0 bases from J, with 8 bases between. The CDR3 length is 14 residues. Per germline, CDR1 MNHEY and CDR2 SMNVEV (reference sequence). The CDR3 DNA reads as TGTGCCAGCAGTTTTTCAGCTCTGAACACTGAAGCTTTCTTT. This encodes CASSFSALNTEAFF.

This sequence joins TRBV4-1 and TRBJ2-5; 9 bases are a match to TRBD1. J was trimmed by 5 bases and V by 4 bases; bases with no gene match: 8. Per germline, CDR1 MGHRA and CDR2 YSYEKL. This CDR3 has 15 residues. Here the CDR3 reads CASSLGTGPQETQYF. As DNA, the CDR3 is TGCGCCAGCAGCCTCGGGACAGGGCCCCAGGAGACCCAGTACTTC.

The rearrangement joins TRBV19 to TRBJ2-5; TRBD2 might be the D (6 bases). From germline, CDR1 is LNHDA and CDR2 SQIVND (reference sequence). CDR3 size: 16 residues. The ends were cut back, 2 bases at V and 5 bases at J, with 18 bases in the middle. CDR3 DNA sequence: TGTGCCAGTAGTATATCATTGACTAGAATGACGGAGACCCAGTACTTC. Protein product: CASSISLTRMTETQYF.

The chain uses TRBV4-3 and TRBJ2-3; tentative D call: TRBD1 (6 bases). V was pared by 3 bases and J by 1 base, with 11 bases between. Germline CDR1 is LGHNA and CDR2 is YSLEER. CDR3 length equals 15 residues. The CDR3 here is CASSQLGAGTDTQYF. CDR3 in DNA: TGCGCCAGCAGCCAGTTGGGGGCGGGCACAGATACGCAGTATTTT.

In this sample, this clone turned up once. The rearrangement joins TRBV11-3 to TRBJ1-1, with 7 bases identical to TRBD1. Germline CDR1 is SGHNT and CDR2 is YENEEA. V dropped 5 bases and J dropped 3; count of bases not matched to a gene: 9. The CDR3 sequence is 15 residues long. CDR3 bases: TGTGCCAGCAGCGCCTCTGCGGACAGGCACACTGAAGCTTTCTTT. Translation: CASSASADRHTEAFF.

The genes are TRBV20-1 and TRBJ2-3; no firm D call. The CDR3 contains 11 residues. The V gene lost 7 bases and the J gene lost 3 bases, with 8 bases spanning the gap. Germline assignment: CDR1 DFQATT and CDR2 SNEGSKA (reference sequence). In DNA form, the CDR3 reads TGCAGTGTGGGTGGGACAGATACGCAGTATTTT. This encodes CSVGGTDTQYF.

This chain connects TRBV27 to TRBJ1-6; 8 bases are shared with TRBD1. Per the germline V gene, CDR1 is MNHEY and CDR2 is SMNVEV (reference sequence). The CDR3 totals 13 residues. V lost 6 bases and J lost 8; bases outside the gene matches: 3. The CDR3 bases are TGTGCCAGCAGAAGGACAGGGTATTCACCCCTCCACTTT. It yields the protein CASRRTGYSPLHF.

The J gene is TRBJ1-4, the V gene TRBV6-1; tentatively, D is TRBD1 (6 bases). Germline V gives CDR1 MNHNS, CDR2 SASEGT. The CDR3 loop spans 17 amino acids. V was pared by 3 bases and J by 3 bases, with 17 bases between. The CDR3 loop reads CASSEQIYRVPNEKLFF. The CDR3 region has the DNA TGTGCCAGCAGTGAGCAAATTTACAGGGTTCCTAATGAAAAACTGTTTTTT.

The chain couples TRBV14 to TRBJ2-1; D not certain. Per germline, CDR1 SGHDN and CDR2 FVKESK. Trimming removed 3 bases from V and 10 bases from J, with 10 bases in between. The CDR3 totals 12 residues. This CDR3 is CASSHRPTEQFF. The CDR3 DNA reads TGTGCCAGCAGCCACAGACCGACAGAGCAGTTCTTC. Variable domain in full (rest from reference TRBV14 and TRBJ2-1): EAGVTQFPSHSVIEKGQTVTLRCDPISGHDNLYWYRRVMGKEIKFLLHFVKESKQDESGMPNNRFLAERTGGTYSTLKVQPAELEDSGVYFCASSHRPTEQFFGPGTRLTVL.

The gene calls are TRBV4-3 and TRBJ2-7, with 10 bases lining up with TRBD2. From germline, CDR1 is LGHNA and CDR2 YSLEER. V trimming: 4 bases; J trimming: 2 bases; junction bases outside the gene matches: 11. The CDR3 is 17 amino acids. CDR3 region: CASSPSSGGTRAYEQYF. The CDR3 DNA sequence: TGCGCCAGCAGCCCCTCTAGCGGGGGCACCCGGGCCTACGAGCAGTACTTC.

This rearrangement joins TRBV27 to TRBJ2-7; 8 nucleotides align to TRBD1. The ends lost 5 bases at V and 4 bases at J; junction bases unmatched: 1. The germline gives CDR1 MNHEY, CDR2 SMNVEV (reference sequence). The CDR3 extends over 12 amino acids. The CDR3 region has the DNA TGTGCCAGCAGTGACAGGGGATACGAGCAGTACTTC. Translation gives CASSDRGYEQYF.

V usage is TRBV6-2 or TRBV6-3 and J usage is TRBJ1-2; no firm D call. The germline V gene encodes CDR1 MNHEY and CDR2 SVGEGT. This CDR3 is built from 11 residues. V shed 5 bases and J shed 4 bases, with 5 bases lying between them. The CDR3 here is CASSNSYGYTF. DNA for the CDR3: TGTGCCAGCAGTAACAGCTATGGCTACACCTTC.

The chain has TRBV7-9 and TRBJ1-1; D uncertain. V lost 6 bases to trimming and J lost 0 bases, with 14 bases between them. This CDR3 is 15 amino acids long. In germline, CDR1 is SEHNR, CDR2 FQNEAQ (reference sequence). Here the CDR3 DNA reads TGTGCCAGCAGTCCGGCTAGAGCCATGAACACTGAAGCTTTCTTT. Its translation is CASSPARAMNTEAFF.

This chain connects TRBV15 to TRBJ2-2; no clear D gene. The germline CDR1 and CDR2 sequences are LNHNV and YYDKDF (reference sequence). CDR3 length equals 16 residues. Trimming removed 0 bases from V and 0 bases from J, with 8 bases in between. In DNA, the CDR3 is TGTGCCACCAGCAGAGATTGGGCCGCGAACACCGGGGAGCTGTTTTTT. Its protein is CATSRDWAANTGELFF.

The chain uses TRBV28 and TRBJ2-7, with unresolved D. There are 11 residues in the CDR3. Trimming removed 8 bases at V and 1 base at J, with 6 bases between. Germline CDR1 MDHEN, CDR2 SYDVKM. CDR3 DNA: TGTGCCAGCCCTTCATCCTACGAGCAGTACTTC. Translation: CASPSSYEQYF.

V and J are TRBV5-1 and TRBJ2-1; the D is unclear. Looked up from germline, CDR1 is SGHRS and CDR2 is YFSETQ. The CDR3 length is 15 residues. Trimming pared 0 bases from V and 2 bases from J, leaving 9 bases between. For the CDR3, the DNA is TGCGCCAGCAGCTTGGGTCCAAATACCTACAATGAGCAGTTCTTC. This codes for CASSLGPNTYNEQFF. Full variable domain (rest looked up from reference TRBV5-1 and TRBJ2-1): KAGVTQTPRYLIKTRGQQVTLSCSPISGHRSVSWYQQTPGQGLQFLFEYFSETQRNKGNFPGRFSGRQFSNSRSEMNVSTLELGDSALYLCASSLGPNTYNEQFFGPGTRLTVL.

The genes are TRBV30 and TRBJ2-3; D is perhaps TRBD1 (5 bases). Germline CDR1 is GTSNPN and CDR2 is SVGIG (reference sequence). This CDR3 has 12 amino acids. V shed 1 base and J shed 6 bases, with 8 bases lying between them. CDR3 nucleotide sequence: TGTGCCTGGAGTGCTCCAGGGGATACGCAGTATTTT. Amino acids: CAWSAPGDTQYF. The variable domain in full, completed from reference TRBV30 and TRBJ2-3, reads SQTIHQWPATLVQPVGSPLSLECTVEGTSNPNLYWYRQAAGRGLQLLFYSVGIGQISSEVPQNLSASRPQDRQFILSSKKLLLSDSGFYLCAWSAPGDTQYFGPGTRLTVL.

V and J are TRBV10-2 and TRBJ1-6; D unresolved. The V end was cut by 3 bases, the J end by 17 bases, with 8 bases between. The V gene's germline CDR1 is WSHSY and CDR2 SAAADI. CDR3 length: 10 amino acids. The CDR3, as DNA: TGCGCCAGCAGTGACGGGCAGGTCCACTTT. Translation: CASSDGQVHF.